Listed here are 14 T cell receptor beta chains from one sample, sequenced in a study of graft-versus-host responses after intestinal transplantation. Only in-frame clones appear in the TCRdb table, and some are missing; sequencing was by immunoSEQ multiplex PCR. Of approximately 40,000 clones listed, 91% are singletons. The sample consisted of PBMCs, taken 300 to 330 days after intestinal transplant. Receptor source: a human patient who received an intestinal transplant, so some T cells may come from the graft donor.

The rearrangement uses TRBV4-1 and TRBJ1-1; no firm D call. The CDR3 contains 13 residues. Germline V CDR1 and CDR2: MGHRA, YSYEKL. The germline V and J ends were trimmed by 5 bases and 6 bases, with 13 bases remaining between them. In DNA, the CDR3 is TGCGCCAGCAGCTTAGCAGATTTTGCTGAAGCTTTCTTT. It specifies CASSLADFAEAFF.

This chain links TRBV19 with TRBJ1-5; possible D gene TRBD1, 5 bases. The germline CDR1 and CDR2 sequences are LNHDA and SQIVND (reference sequence). V was clipped by 3 bases and J by 4 bases, with 13 bases between them. The CDR3 runs to 15 residues. The CDR3 is CASSIGGTGNQPQHF. The CDR3 nucleotides read TGTGCCAGTAGTATCGGGGGGACGGGAAATCAGCCCCAGCATTTT.

This rearrangement joins TRBV7-3 to TRBJ1-1; D may be TRBD1 (5 bases). The CDR3 has 13 amino acids. Germline lookup yields CDR1 SGHTA and CDR2 FQGTGA. Trimming removed 5 bases at V and 1 base at J, with 8 bases between. The DNA of the CDR3 is TGTGCCAGCAGCCGGGACTGGAACACTGAAGCTTTCTTT. As protein: CASSRDWNTEAFF. The full variable domain, completed using reference TRBV7-3 and TRBJ1-1, is GAGVSQTPSNKVTEKGKYVELRCDPISGHTALYWYRQSLGQGPEFLIYFQGTGAADDSGLPNDRFFAVRPEGSVSTLKIQRTERGDSAVYLCASSRDWNTEAFFGQGTRLTVV.

This clone has a single count. This chain links TRBV28 with TRBJ2-5; D is unresolved. This CDR3 is built from 13 residues. Germline V gene data show CDR1 as MDHEN and CDR2 as SYDVKM. V lost 3 bases, J lost 4 bases, and 9 bases lay in between. The chain's CDR3 is CASSLSESETQYF. For the CDR3, the DNA is TGTGCCAGCAGTTTGTCAGAATCAGAGACCCAGTACTTC.

This sequence joins TRBV7-2 and TRBJ1-1; TRBD1 matches at 8 bases. The germline CDR1 and CDR2 sequences are SGHTA and FQGNSA. The CDR3 loop spans 18 amino acids. V shed 1 base, J shed 3 bases, and the junction held 13 bases outside the gene matches. The CDR3 region has the DNA TGTGCCAGCAGCTTAGTGCGGTTAGGACAGGGAGGGTACACTGAAGCTTTCTTT. Its protein is CASSLVRLGQGGYTEAFF. Full variable domain (outside the CDR3, taken from reference TRBV7-2 and TRBJ1-1): GAGVSQSPSNKVTEKGKDVELRCDPISGHTALYWYRQSLGQGLEFLIYFQGNSAPDKSGLPSDRFSAERTGGSVSTLTIQRTQQEDSAVYLCASSLVRLGQGGYTEAFFGQGTRLTVV.

This rearrangement joins TRBV5-1 to TRBJ2-5, with 10 bases lining up with TRBD1. The J segment lost 5 bases and the V segment lost 2 bases, leaving 6 bases of the junction unmatched. This CDR3 contains 15 residues. Germline values: CDR1 SGHRS, CDR2 YFSETQ. CDR3 protein: CASSFGDRGYETQYF. CDR3 nucleotides: TGCGCCAGCAGCTTTGGGGACAGGGGATATGAGACCCAGTACTTC.

This chain links TRBV6-5 with TRBJ2-5; D possibly uses TRBD1 or TRBD2 (5 bases each). CDR3 length equals 13 residues. Per the germline V gene, CDR1 is MNHEY and CDR2 is SVGAGI. Trimming removed 4 bases at V and 7 bases at J, with 13 bases between. CDR3 bases: TGTGCCAGCAGTTCCGGGACCCGAGGGACCCAGTACTTC. Its translation: CASSSGTRGTQYF.

The chain joins TRBV9 to TRBJ2-4; the D is unclear. Trimming removed 4 bases at V and 0 bases at J, with 11 bases between. This CDR3 spans 15 amino acids. Germline CDR1 and CDR2: SGDLS and YYNGEE. The CDR3 loop is CASSPWRVAKNIQYF. CDR3 bases: TGTGCCAGCAGCCCCTGGCGCGTAGCCAAAAACATTCAGTACTTC.

The rearrangement joins TRBV28 to TRBJ2-2, with D possibly being TRBD2 (5 bases). Trimming took off 7 bases at V and 5 bases at J, with 11 bases between the two ends. Germline V gene lookup returns CDR1 MDHEN and CDR2 SYDVKM. The CDR3 loop spans 13 amino acids. Here the CDR3 DNA reads TGTGCCAGCACCTCACTAGGGACCGGGGAGCTGTTTTTT. It yields the protein CASTSLGTGELFF.

The rearrangement uses TRBV5-6 and TRBJ1-6, with TRBD1 identical over 7 bases. V lost 3 bases and J lost 6; bases outside the gene matches: 12. The CDR3 is made up of 17 amino acids. Germline CDR1 is SGHDT and CDR2 is YYEEEE. CDR3 DNA sequence: TGTGCCAGCAGCTGGTATGAGGGACAGCGGTTTAATTCACCCCTCCACTTT. Its translation: CASSWYEGQRFNSPLHF.

The chain is built from TRBV4-2 and TRBJ2-5; D might be TRBD2 (6 bases). The DNA end lines up better with TRBJ2-7; the J call may be wrong. Looked up from germline, CDR1 is LGHNA and CDR2 is YNFKEQ. The CDR3 runs to 15 residues. The CDR3 DNA reads TGTGCCAGCAGCCAAGATAACGGGGGTACCTACGAGCAGTACTTC. Encoded protein: CASSQDNGGTYEQYF.

This chain links TRBV4-2 with TRBJ1-1; D perhaps matches TRBD1 (5 bases). This CDR3 is built from 15 residues. The germline V gene has CDR1 LGHNA and CDR2 YNFKEQ. V was pared by 0 bases and J by 2 bases, with 10 bases between. CDR3 DNA: TGTGCCAGCAGCCAAGAGGGGGGTCTTAACACTGAAGCTTTCTTT. Amino acids: CASSQEGGLNTEAFF.

Regarding this clone: The sample has other DNA sequences that encode this CDR3 too. The V and J genes are TRBV11-2 and TRBJ1-1, with D maybe TRBD1 (6 bases). Germline V lookup: CDR1 SGHAT, CDR2 FQNNGV. This CDR3 is 17 amino acids long. The ends were cut back, 1 base at V and 3 bases at J, with 18 bases in the middle. In DNA form, the CDR3 reads TGTGCCAGCAGCTTAGTGGGCGGGGGGCGGTCAGACACTGAAGCTTTCTTT. Amino acids: CASSLVGGGRSDTEAFF.

The CDR3 DNA is TGCGCCAGCAGCTTCCAGGGGGGGCTTTATGGCTACACCTTC. It yields the protein CASSFQGGLYGYTF. The genes are TRBV5-1 and TRBJ1-2; 7 nucleotides line up with TRBD1. The germline gives CDR1 SGHRS, CDR2 YFSETQ. The CDR3 consists of 14 residues. The trim removed 2 bases at V and 5 bases at J, leaving 6 bases unmatched.